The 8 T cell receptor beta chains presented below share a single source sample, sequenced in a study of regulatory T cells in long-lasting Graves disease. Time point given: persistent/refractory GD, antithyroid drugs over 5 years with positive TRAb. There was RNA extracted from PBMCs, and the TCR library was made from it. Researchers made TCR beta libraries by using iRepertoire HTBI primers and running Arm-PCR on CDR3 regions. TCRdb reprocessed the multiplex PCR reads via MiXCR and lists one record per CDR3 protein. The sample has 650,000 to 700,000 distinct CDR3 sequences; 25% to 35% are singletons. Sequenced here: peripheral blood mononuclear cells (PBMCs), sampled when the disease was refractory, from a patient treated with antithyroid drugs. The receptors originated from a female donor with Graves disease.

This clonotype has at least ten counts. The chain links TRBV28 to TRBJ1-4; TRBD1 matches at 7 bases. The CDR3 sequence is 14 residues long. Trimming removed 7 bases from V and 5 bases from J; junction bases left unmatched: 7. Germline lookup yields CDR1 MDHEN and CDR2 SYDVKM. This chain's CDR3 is CASKYRGGNEKLFF. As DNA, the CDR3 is TGTGCCAGCAAATACAGGGGAGGGAATGAAAAACTGTTTTTT. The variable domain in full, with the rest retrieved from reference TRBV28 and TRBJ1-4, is DVKVTQSSRYLVKRTGEKVFLECVQDMDHENMFWYRQDPGLGLRLIYFSYDVKMKEKGDIPEGYSVSREKKERFSLILESASTNQTSMYLCASKYRGGNEKLFFGSGTQLSVL.

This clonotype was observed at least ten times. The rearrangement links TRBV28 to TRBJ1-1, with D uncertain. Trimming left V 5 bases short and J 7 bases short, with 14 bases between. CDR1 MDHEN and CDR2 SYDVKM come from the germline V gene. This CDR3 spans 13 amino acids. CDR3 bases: TGTGCCAGCAGTCTCCATCTTAGCTATGAAGCTTTCTTT. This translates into CASSLHLSYEAFF.

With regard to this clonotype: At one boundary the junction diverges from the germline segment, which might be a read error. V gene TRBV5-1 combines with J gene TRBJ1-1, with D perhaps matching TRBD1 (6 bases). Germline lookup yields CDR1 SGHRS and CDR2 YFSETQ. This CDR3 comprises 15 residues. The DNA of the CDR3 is TGCGCCAGCAGCGGAACAGGGCGCCGGAACACTAAAGCTTTCTTT. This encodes CASSGTGRRNTKAFF.

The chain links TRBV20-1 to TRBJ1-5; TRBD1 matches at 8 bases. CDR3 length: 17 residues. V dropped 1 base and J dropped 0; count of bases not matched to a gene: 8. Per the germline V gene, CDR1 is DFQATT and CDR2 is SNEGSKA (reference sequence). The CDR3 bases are TGCAGTGCTAGAGGCCTGGGACAGGTCTATAGCAATCAGCCCCAGCATTTT. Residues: CSARGLGQVYSNQPQHF.

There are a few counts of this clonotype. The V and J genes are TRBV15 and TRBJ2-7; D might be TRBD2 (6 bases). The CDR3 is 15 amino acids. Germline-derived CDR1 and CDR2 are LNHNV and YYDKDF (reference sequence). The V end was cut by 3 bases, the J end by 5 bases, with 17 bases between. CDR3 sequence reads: CATSRERLVVNEQYF. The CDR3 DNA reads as TGTGCCACCAGCAGGGAGAGACTAGTGGTTAACGAGCAGTACTTC. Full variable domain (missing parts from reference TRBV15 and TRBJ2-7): DAMVIQNPRYQVTQFGKPVTLSCSQTLNHNVMYWYQQKSSQAPKLLFHYYDKDFNNEADTPDNFQSRRPNTSFCFLDIRSPGLGDTAMYLCATSRERLVVNEQYFGPGTRLTVT.

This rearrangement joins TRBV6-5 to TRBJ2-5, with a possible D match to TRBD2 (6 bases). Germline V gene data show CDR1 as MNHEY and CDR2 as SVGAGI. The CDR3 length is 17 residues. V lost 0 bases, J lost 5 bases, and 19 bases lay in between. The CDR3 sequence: CASSYSIRREGRETQYF. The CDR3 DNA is TGTGCCAGCAGTTACTCGATTCGGCGGGAAGGCAGGGAGACCCAGTACTTC.

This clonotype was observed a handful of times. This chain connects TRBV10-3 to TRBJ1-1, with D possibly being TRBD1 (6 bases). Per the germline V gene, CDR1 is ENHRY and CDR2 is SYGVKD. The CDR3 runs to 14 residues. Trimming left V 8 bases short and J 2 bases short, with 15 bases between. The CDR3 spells CAIRRQVGNTEAFF. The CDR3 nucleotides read TGTGCCATCCGTAGACAGGTAGGCAACACTGAAGCTTTCTTT.

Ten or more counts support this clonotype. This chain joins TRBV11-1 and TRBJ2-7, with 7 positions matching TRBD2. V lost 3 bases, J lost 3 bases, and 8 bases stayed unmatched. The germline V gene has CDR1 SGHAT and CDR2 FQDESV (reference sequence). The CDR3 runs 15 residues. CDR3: CASSFQPGTNYEQYF. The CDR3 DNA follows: TGTGCCAGCAGCTTCCAACCCGGGACTAACTACGAGCAGTACTTC.